A single sample gave rise to the 31 T cell receptor beta chains below, sequenced in a study of T cell changes during pregnancy in multiple sclerosis. Only in-frame clones appear in the TCRdb table, and some are missing; sequencing was by immunoSEQ multiplex PCR. Counted here are around 100,000 clones, roughly 90% occurring once; the ten biggest clones make up 1.5%. The source was peripheral blood, collected in the third trimester of pregnancy. These TCRs come from a female donor with multiple sclerosis, enrolled in a pregnancy study.

This chain links TRBV9 with TRBJ2-3, with a weak D call TRBD1 (7 bases). CDR1 SGDLS and CDR2 YYNGEE come from the germline V gene. The CDR3 loop spans 16 amino acids. Trimming stripped 7 bases from V and 1 base from J, with 19 bases between. The CDR3 is CASSPGGRQRTDTQYF. In DNA form, the CDR3 reads TGTGCCAGCTCTCCAGGGGGGCGTCAACGCACAGATACGCAGTATTTT.

The chain carries TRBV7-6 and TRBJ2-7; 10 positions match TRBD1. This CDR3 spans 14 amino acids. The V segment lost 4 bases and the J segment 5 bases; nucleotides outside the gene matches: 5. Germline V CDR1 and CDR2: SGHVS, FNYEAQ. The CDR3 coding sequence is TGTGCCAGCAGCTCCCCGGGACAGGGGAACGAGCAGTACTTC. Protein: CASSSPGQGNEQYF.

The chain couples TRBV18 to TRBJ2-7, with TRBD1 matching 9 bases. V lost 4 bases, J lost 4 bases, and 5 bases stayed unmatched. Germline V gives CDR1 KGHSH, CDR2 LQKENI. The CDR3 runs to 14 residues. CDR3 protein: CASSLQGAGYEQYF. The CDR3 DNA is TGTGCCAGCTCACTACAGGGGGCGGGGTACGAGCAGTACTTC.

The genes are TRBV19 and TRBJ1-6; tentatively, D is TRBD1 (6 bases). V shed 8 bases and J shed 7 bases, with 12 bases lying between them. The CDR3 contains 13 residues. Germline assignment: CDR1 LNHDA and CDR2 SQIVND (reference sequence). The CDR3 nucleotides read TGTGCCAGTGGAGACAGGCTGAATTCACCCCTCCACTTT. It specifies CASGDRLNSPLHF.

This chain joins TRBV6-5 and TRBJ1-1, with D hard to call. CDR1 is MNHEY and CDR2 is SVGAGI in the germline V gene. This CDR3 spans 13 amino acids. V was shortened by 4 bases and J by 6 bases, with 12 bases between the two germline ends. The CDR3: CASSSLGRAEAFF. Here the CDR3 DNA reads TGTGCCAGCAGTTCCCTCGGGAGAGCTGAAGCTTTCTTT.

Only one count was recorded for this clone. V gene TRBV7-8 combines with J gene TRBJ1-6, with 9 positions matching TRBD1. The trim removed 0 bases at V and 10 bases at J, leaving 7 bases unmatched. Germline CDR1 and CDR2: SGHVS and FQNEAQ. This CDR3 is built from 16 residues. CDR3 nucleotides: TGTGCCAGCAGCTTAGCAGGGACAGGGACTCGGTCACCCCTCCACTTT. This gives the protein CASSLAGTGTRSPLHF.

This sequence joins TRBV19 and TRBJ2-1, with 12 bases that match TRBD2. The CDR3 length is 16 residues. Germline CDR1 LNHDA, CDR2 SQIVND (reference sequence). V trimming: 3 bases; J trimming: 9 bases; junction bases outside the gene matches: 9. As DNA, the CDR3 is TGTGCCAGTAGTATGACTAGCGGGAGCGGACTTCCTGAGCAGTTCTTC. It yields the protein CASSMTSGSGLPEQFF.

The rearrangement uses TRBV4-1 and TRBJ2-3; D perhaps matches TRBD2 (6 bases). This CDR3 contains 15 residues. CDR1 is MGHRA, CDR2 YSYEKL, per germline. Trimming left V 0 bases short and J 4 bases short, with 11 bases between. The CDR3 nucleotides are TGCGCCAGCAGCCAAGAAGCCAAGCGGGCAGATACGCAGTATTTT. Its translation is CASSQEAKRADTQYF.

The rearrangement joins TRBV5-4 to TRBJ2-1; 10 nucleotides align to TRBD2. The trim removed 0 bases at V and 7 bases at J, leaving 7 bases unmatched. Germline V gene sequence: CDR1 SGHNT, CDR2 YYREEE (reference sequence). CDR3 length: 16 amino acids. CDR3 in DNA: TGTGCCAGCAGCTTGGGGCTAGCGGGAGTTGAAAATGAGCAGTTCTTC. Amino acid sequence: CASSLGLAGVENEQFF.

This chain links TRBV15 with TRBJ1-2; TRBD1 matches at 7 bases. Germline CDR1 and CDR2: LNHNV and YYDKDF (reference sequence). V lost 1 base and J lost 7; bases outside the gene matches: 12. The CDR3 loop spans 16 amino acids. CDR3 sequence (DNA): TGTGCCACCAGCAGAGGCGGAGACAGGGCGCTGGGTGGCTACACCTTC. Translation: CATSRGGDRALGGYTF. Variable domain in full (rest from reference TRBV15 and TRBJ1-2): DAMVIQNPRYQVTQFGKPVTLSCSQTLNHNVMYWYQQKSSQAPKLLFHYYDKDFNNEADTPDNFQSRRPNTSFCFLDIRSPGLGDTAMYLCATSRGGDRALGGYTFGSGTRLTVV.

The rearrangement links TRBV7-9 to TRBJ1-2, with D uncertain. From germline, CDR1 is SEHNR and CDR2 FQNEAQ (reference sequence). The ends were cut back, 4 bases at V and 4 bases at J, with 10 bases in the middle. This CDR3 spans 13 amino acids. The CDR3 DNA follows: TGTGCCAGCAGCTCTAGAGGTGGCTATGGCTACACCTTC. Its translation is CASSSRGGYGYTF.

This clone was seen only once. The CDR3 DNA reads as TGCAGTGGGTCTAGCGGGGAGAAACAGTTCTTC. This gives the protein CSGSSGEKQFF. The chain is built from TRBV20-1 and TRBJ2-1; 9 bases line up with TRBD2. The V gene's germline CDR1 is DFQATT and CDR2 SNEGSKA (reference sequence). This CDR3 is 11 amino acids long. J was trimmed by 13 bases and V by 7 bases; bases with no gene match: 8.

The chain combines TRBV19 with TRBJ1-4; D call uncertain. V lost 3 bases, J lost 7 bases, and 12 bases lay in between. The CDR3 totals 14 residues. The germline V gene encodes CDR1 LNHDA and CDR2 SQIVND (reference sequence). Written as DNA, the CDR3 is TGTGCCAGTAGTATGGGAGCGGGCCTTGAAAAACTGTTTTTT. It specifies CASSMGAGLEKLFF.

The table lists this clone with a few counts. This chain joins TRBV19 and TRBJ1-4, with 7 bases lining up with TRBD1. The length of the CDR3 is 15 residues. Germline V gives CDR1 LNHDA, CDR2 SQIVND (reference sequence). J gave up 0 bases and V 5 bases, and 3 bases lay outside the gene matches. The CDR3 spells CASSLQGATNEKLFF. The CDR3 DNA is TGTGCCAGTAGTTTGCAGGGGGCAACTAATGAAAAACTGTTTTTT.

The CDR3 is CAWSGTSGGVGAGELFF. The CDR3 DNA reads TGTGCCTGGAGTGGTACTAGCGGGGGGGTTGGGGCCGGGGAGCTGTTTTTT. The genes are TRBV30 and TRBJ2-2, with 13 bases matching TRBD2. V shed 1 base, J shed 6 bases, and the junction held 8 bases outside the gene matches. Germline lookup yields CDR1 GTSNPN and CDR2 SVGIG (reference sequence). The CDR3 runs to 17 residues. Full variable domain (missing parts from reference TRBV30 and TRBJ2-2): SQTIHQWPATLVQPVGSPLSLECTVEGTSNPNLYWYRQAAGRGLQLLFYSVGIGQISSEVPQNLSASRPQDRQFILSSKKLLLSDSGFYLCAWSGTSGGVGAGELFFGEGSRLTVL.

The chain carries TRBV28 and TRBJ1-5; TRBD1 might be the D (5 bases). The CDR3 spans 16 residues. Germline V gene data show CDR1 as MDHEN and CDR2 as SYDVKM. The V end lost 5 bases, the J end lost 0 bases, and 14 bases lay between the germline ends. The CDR3 region is CASSPVTEYSNQPQHF. The DNA for the CDR3 is TGTGCCAGCAGTCCAGTGACAGAATATAGCAATCAGCCCCAGCATTTT.

The chain joins TRBV6-5 to TRBJ2-7, with 8 nucleotides matching TRBD1. Trimming cost V 2 bases and J 3 bases; bases outside gene matches: 3. CDR3 length: 14 residues. Germline V lookup: CDR1 MNHEY, CDR2 SVGAGI. CDR3 residues: CASSYRGQVYEQYF. DNA for the CDR3: TGTGCCAGCAGTTACAGGGGACAGGTCTACGAGCAGTACTTC.

The V gene is TRBV6-5, the J gene TRBJ1-5; a possible D gene is TRBD1 (5 bases). CDR3 length: 15 residues. Trimming cost V 0 bases and J 2 bases, with 8 bases left between them. Per germline, CDR1 MNHEY and CDR2 SVGAGI. This CDR3 is CASSYSGGGNQPQHF. The CDR3 DNA is TGTGCCAGCAGTTACTCCGGGGGTGGCAATCAGCCCCAGCATTTT.

V usage is TRBV15 and J usage is TRBJ1-1; D is undetermined. V was trimmed by 3 bases and J by 0 bases, leaving 8 bases between them. Germline V lookup: CDR1 LNHNV, CDR2 YYDKDF (reference sequence). This CDR3 has 14 residues. The chain's CDR3 is CATSSGLLNTEAFF. The CDR3 DNA follows: TGTGCCACCAGCAGCGGACTTCTGAACACTGAAGCTTTCTTT. Filled out from reference TRBV15 and TRBJ1-1, the complete variable domain reads DAMVIQNPRYQVTQFGKPVTLSCSQTLNHNVMYWYQQKSSQAPKLLFHYYDKDFNNEADTPDNFQSRRPNTSFCFLDIRSPGLGDTAMYLCATSSGLLNTEAFFGQGTRLTVV.

V usage is TRBV6-6 and J usage is TRBJ2-5; D is possibly TRBD1 (6 bases). Trimming shortened V by 4 bases and J by 2 bases, and 14 bases separated the two germline ends. In germline, CDR1 is MNHNY, CDR2 SVGAGI (reference sequence). The CDR3 totals 15 residues. Here the CDR3 reads CASSSQGQGQETQYF. In nucleotides, the CDR3 is TGTGCCAGCAGTTCCCAGGGTCAGGGGCAAGAGACCCAGTACTTC.

The V gene is TRBV28, the J gene TRBJ2-7; 11 bases fit TRBD2. J lost 2 bases, V lost 6 bases, and 6 bases had no gene match. Germline lookup yields CDR1 MDHEN and CDR2 SYDVKM. The CDR3 consists of 15 residues. The CDR3 loop reads CASRELAGGPYEQYF. CDR3 bases: TGTGCCAGCAGGGAATTAGCGGGAGGGCCCTACGAGCAGTACTTC.

The gene calls are TRBV7-2 and TRBJ1-1; maybe TRBD1 (5 bases). Germline lookup yields CDR1 SGHTA and CDR2 FQGNSA. Trimming cost V 4 bases and J 5 bases, with 11 bases left between them. This CDR3 has 13 residues. The CDR3 nucleotides are TGTGCCAGCAGCTCAAGGGGCGATACTGAAGCTTTCTTT. It is translated as CASSSRGDTEAFF.

The rearrangement links TRBV9 to TRBJ2-5, with 11 bases identical to TRBD2. The junction had 2 bases not matched to a gene; V was cut back by 3 bases and J by 1 base. CDR3 length: 15 amino acids. CDR1 and CDR2 from the germline V gene are SGDLS and YYNGEE. CDR3 sequence: CASSETSGVQETQYF. CDR3 bases: TGTGCCAGCAGCGAGACTAGCGGGGTCCAAGAGACCCAGTACTTC.

The chain is built from TRBV5-1 and TRBJ1-1; possibly TRBD1 for D (5 bases). V lost 7 bases to trimming and J lost 4 bases, with 14 bases between them. The length of the CDR3 is 13 residues. Per germline, CDR1 SGHRS and CDR2 YFSETQ. Here the CDR3 reads CASGLGGSTEAFF. CDR3 coding DNA: TGCGCCAGCGGGCTGGGGGGGAGCACTGAAGCTTTCTTT.

The CDR3, as DNA: TGCGCCAGCAGAACCGGGACAGAAGTCGGCTACACCTTC. Amino acid sequence: CASRTGTEVGYTF. This rearrangement joins TRBV5-1 to TRBJ1-2; TRBD1 matches 7 bases. From germline, CDR1 is SGHRS and CDR2 YFSETQ. This CDR3 has 13 amino acids. V trimming: 5 bases; J trimming: 8 bases; junction bases outside the gene matches: 9. Full variable domain (outside the CDR3, taken from reference TRBV5-1 and TRBJ1-2): KAGVTQTPRYLIKTRGQQVTLSCSPISGHRSVSWYQQTPGQGLQFLFEYFSETQRNKGNFPGRFSGRQFSNSRSEMNVSTLELGDSALYLCASRTGTEVGYTFGSGTRLTVV.

The table lists this clone with a few counts. The chain couples TRBV10-3 to TRBJ2-7, with 7 bases aligning to TRBD2. The CDR3 runs 12 residues. In germline, CDR1 is ENHRY, CDR2 SYGVKD. V was pared by 6 bases and J by 5 bases, with 4 bases of the junction left unmatched. Here the CDR3 reads CAISGLDHEQYF. CDR3 DNA sequence: TGTGCCATCAGCGGACTAGACCACGAGCAGTACTTC.

The CDR3 sequence: CASSYIRNSYEQYF. CDR3 in DNA: TGTGCCAGCAGTTACATTCGAAACAGCTACGAGCAGTACTTC. The rearrangement uses TRBV6-5 and TRBJ2-7; D remains unclear. V lost 2 bases and J 3 bases, leaving 11 bases between the germline ends. Looked up from germline, CDR1 is MNHEY and CDR2 is SVGAGI. The CDR3 contains 14 residues.

This chain uses TRBV19 with TRBJ1-1; 8 bases line up with TRBD1. Trimming cost V 8 bases and J 3 bases; bases outside gene matches: 5. This CDR3 region has 13 residues. The germline CDR1 and CDR2 sequences are LNHDA and SQIVND (reference sequence). The CDR3 loop reads CASGTTGDTEAFF. The CDR3 bases are TGTGCCAGTGGTACGACAGGGGACACTGAAGCTTTCTTT.

The chain recombines TRBV5-8 with TRBJ1-1; D unresolved. This CDR3 contains 12 residues. Between the trimmed V and J ends, which lost 1 base and 9 bases, there was a span of 10 bases. CDR1 and CDR2 (germline): SGHTS, YDEGEE. The CDR3 bases are TGTGCCAGCAGCTTGCTACTCGGGAAAGCTTTCTTT. Translation gives CASSLLLGKAFF.

The chain employs TRBV6-1 and TRBJ2-7, with TRBD2 as a possible D gene (5 bases). The CDR3 covers 14 residues. Germline V CDR1 and CDR2: MNHNS, SASEGT. Trimming shortened V by 4 bases and J by 0 bases, and 10 bases separated the two germline ends. DNA of the CDR3: TGTGCCAGCAGTGTACGAGGGAGCTCCTACGAGCAGTACTTC. It translates to CASSVRGSSYEQYF.

The CDR3 protein is CASSIRGIQGNQPQHF. The DNA of the CDR3 is TGTGCCAGTAGTATACGCGGGATCCAAGGCAATCAGCCCCAGCATTTT. This rearrangement joins TRBV19 to TRBJ1-5; the D is unclear. This CDR3 region has 16 residues. Trimming cost V 2 bases and J 2 bases, with 13 bases left between them. Per the germline V gene, CDR1 is LNHDA and CDR2 is SQIVND (reference sequence).